This T cell receptor beta chain was sequenced in a study of patients and donors after allogeneic stem cell transplantation. Trimming took 3 bases from V and 4 from J, leaving 15 bases between them. CDR1 and CDR2 (germline): MDHEN, SYDVKM. The CDR3 contains 15 residues. MiXCR was run by TCRdb on the RT-PCR reads, yielding one entry per CDR3 protein. This table has roughly 190,000 distinct CDR3 sequences, roughly 40% appearing once. Specimen: blood, either unsorted or a sorted T cell fraction (not recorded which). This chain joins TRBV28 and TRBJ1-2; the D is unclear. This sequence was found in a human donor who was either an allogeneic HSCT recipient or a stem cell or donor lymphocyte infusion donor (not recorded which). It is not recorded whose cells these are; they may come from a transplant donor. The CDR3, as DNA: TGTGCCAGCAGTTTCTCTGGACCAACCCTCTATGGCTACACCTTC. This gives the protein CASSFSGPTLYGYTF.